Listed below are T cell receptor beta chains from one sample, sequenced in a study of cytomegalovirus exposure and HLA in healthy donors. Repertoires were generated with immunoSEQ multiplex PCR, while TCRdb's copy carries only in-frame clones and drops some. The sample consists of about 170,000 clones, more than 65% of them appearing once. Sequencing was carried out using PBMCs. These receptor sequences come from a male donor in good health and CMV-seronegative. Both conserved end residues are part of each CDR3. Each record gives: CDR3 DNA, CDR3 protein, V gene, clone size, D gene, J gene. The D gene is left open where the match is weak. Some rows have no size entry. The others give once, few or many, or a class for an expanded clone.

TGTGCCACCAGCTCCGAACAGATTCGCGGGAACACCATATATTTT CATSSEQIRGNTIYF TRBV15 - - TRBJ1-3
TGCGCCAGCAGCCAAGGACAGACCTATGGCTACACCTTC CASSQGQTYGYTF TRBV4-3 - - TRBJ1-2
TGTGCCAGCCGGTCCCCACCCCCCACTTACAATGAGCAGTTCTTC CASRSPPPTYNEQFF TRBV19 - - TRBJ2-1
TGTGCCAGTAGTGCCGGGACAGGGAGGTTGAGCAATCAGCCCCAGCATTTT CASSAGTGRLSNQPQHF TRBV19 - TRBD1 TRBJ1-5
TGCGCCAGCAGCGGGCGGACAGGGGGCACAGATACGCAGTATTTT CASSGRTGGTDTQYF TRBV5-1 - TRBD1 TRBJ2-3
TGCAGCCTTGTCGTGTCTATGAAACAGTACTTC CSLVVSMKQYF TRBV29-1 - - TRBJ2-7
TGTGCCAGCAGCTTCGGGACAGGGAACTACAATGAGCAGTTCTTC CASSFGTGNYNEQFF TRBV7-3 - TRBD1 TRBJ2-1
TGTGCCAGCAGCTTACCTACTAGCACCTACGAGCAGTACTTC CASSLPTSTYEQYF TRBV13 - - TRBJ2-7
TGTGCCAGCAGCGGGCCGGGACAGGGCCTCAGAAACACCATATATTTT CASSGPGQGLRNTIYF TRBV9 - TRBD1 TRBJ1-3
TGTGCCAGCAGCTTGGCGGCAGGGATACCGCTCGGGGCCAACGTCCTGACTTTC CASSLAAGIPLGANVLTF TRBV5-8 - - TRBJ2-6
TGTGCCAGCAGTGAATCAGAGGTCTATGGCTACACCTTC CASSESEVYGYTF TRBV25-1 - - TRBJ1-2
TGTGCCAGCAGCCAAGAACACGGGAGAATCTACAATGAGCAGTTCTTC CASSQEHGRIYNEQFF TRBV4-2 - - TRBJ2-1
TGTGCCAGCAGTTCAGTTGTCGGGCGGGTCCATGAGCAGTTCTTC CASSSVVGRVHEQFF TRBV6-5 - - TRBJ2-1
TGTGCCAGCAGCCCATTGGGGGGATCCTACAATGAGCAGTTCTTC CASSPLGGSYNEQFF TRBV9 few - TRBJ2-1
TGTGCCAGCAGCCTAGAAAGGGGGACCCAGTACTTC CASSLERGTQYF TRBV4-2 - - TRBJ2-5
TGTGCCAGCAGCTTAGAAGGGACTCCACAAGAGACCCAGTACTTC CASSLEGTPQETQYF TRBV7-9 - - TRBJ2-5
TGTGCCAGCAGTGAAGTATCAGGGGGCTCGGAGACCCAGTACTTC CASSEVSGGSETQYF TRBV2 once TRBD1 TRBJ2-5
TGTGCCAGCAGTAAAGGGTTTCAGGCAGATACGCAGTATTTT CASSKGFQADTQYF TRBV2 - - TRBJ2-3
TGTGCCAGCAGCTTAGCTACTGAGCAGTTCTTC CASSLATEQFF TRBV11-2 - - TRBJ2-1
TGTGCCAGCAGGGGGCTCGCGAACACCGGGGAGCTGTTTTTT CASRGLANTGELFF TRBV2 - - TRBJ2-2
TGTGCCTGGAGGCCCCCACTCCCTGACAGGGGCCCTAATCAGCCCCAGCATTTT CAWRPPLPDRGPNQPQHF TRBV30 - TRBD1 TRBJ1-5
TGTGCCAGCTCACCAGTCCAGGCCTCCTACGAGCAGTACTTC CASSPVQASYEQYF TRBV18 - - TRBJ2-7
TGTGCCAGCAGGGGAACGACAGGGATGAACACTGAAGCTTTCTTT CASRGTTGMNTEAFF TRBV2 - TRBD1 TRBJ1-1
TGTGCCAGCAGCGTCGCCGGGGAACCTTATCAGCCCCAGCATTTT CASSVAGEPYQPQHF TRBV9 - - TRBJ1-5
TGTGCCAGCAGGGACAGGGCCTATGGCTACACCTTC CASRDRAYGYTF TRBV6-1 - TRBD1 TRBJ1-2
TGTGCCGGGGGACAGGGGAACGAGCAGTACTTC CAGGQGNEQYF TRBV6-5 - TRBD1 TRBJ2-7
TGTGCCAGCAGTTTCCGCCCACAGGGAATCCCACCCAATAATTCACCCCTCCACTTT CASSFRPQGIPPNNSPLHF TRBV27 - - TRBJ1-6
TGTGCCTGGAGTCCAGGGGGCAATCAGCCCCAGCATTTT CAWSPGGNQPQHF TRBV30 - - TRBJ1-5
TGTGCCAGTAATACACCGGGACAGGGGTATCGTACAGATACGCAGTATTTT CASNTPGQGYRTDTQYF TRBV19 - TRBD1 TRBJ2-3
TGTGCCAGCAGCCCGGGTACGGTTAGCACAGATACGCAGTATTTT CASSPGTVSTDTQYF TRBV9 - - TRBJ2-3
TGCGCCAGCAGCGGGGGGACAGCGAACACTGAAGCTTTCTTT CASSGGTANTEAFF TRBV5-1 - TRBD1 TRBJ1-1
TGCGCCAGCAGCCTGAGGGCCGTTATGAACACTGAAGCTTTCTTT CASSLRAVMNTEAFF TRBV4-1 - - TRBJ1-1
TGTGCCAGTAATCCGGACAGCCAAAATCAGCCCCAGCATTTT CASNPDSQNQPQHF TRBV19 - - TRBJ1-5
TGTGCCAGTACCCTCCTTGACGGGGCCGGGGAGCTGTTTTTT CASTLLDGAGELFF TRBV19 - - TRBJ2-2
TGCAGCGTTGATAGGGGACAGGGTTACGAGCAGTACTTC CSVDRGQGYEQYF TRBV29-1 - TRBD1 TRBJ2-7
TGCGCCAGCCGCCCGAGGAGAGAGGGAGGATACGAGCAGTACTTC CASRPRREGGYEQYF TRBV5-1 - - TRBJ2-7
TGTGCCAGCAGCTCGACAGCCCGGAATCAGCCCCAGCATTTT CASSSTARNQPQHF TRBV7-9 - - TRBJ1-5
TGTGCCAGCCTCGGTCGGGACAGGGGGCACTACGAGCAGTACTTC CASLGRDRGHYEQYF TRBV28 - TRBD1 TRBJ2-7
TGTGCCAGCCCGGGACAGGGGGAATCACCCCTCCACTTT CASPGQGESPLHF TRBV7-9 - TRBD1 TRBJ1-6
TGTGCCAGCAGTACTGGACAGAACTATGGCTACACCTTC CASSTGQNYGYTF TRBV6-5 few - TRBJ1-2
TGTGCCAGTAGTATTTGGAAGGACAGCTCGAACACTGAAGCTTTCTTT CASSIWKDSSNTEAFF TRBV19 - - TRBJ1-1
TGTGCCAGCAGTTACGGACAGGGGTCTTATGGCTACACCTTC CASSYGQGSYGYTF TRBV6-5 - TRBD1 TRBJ1-2
TGCGCCAGCAGCTTGCTGGGGACAGGGGGTGAAAAACTGTTTTTT CASSLLGTGGEKLFF TRBV5-1 - TRBD1 TRBJ1-4
TGTGCCAGCAGTTTATCGACGGCAGGGGGTAACTATGGCTACACCTTC CASSLSTAGGNYGYTF TRBV27 - TRBD1 TRBJ1-2
TGTGCCAGCAGCCTAGGGGGCCTGGACACCGGGGAGCTGTTTTTT CASSLGGLDTGELFF TRBV6-1 - TRBD1 TRBJ2-2
TGTGCCAGCAGCGTAAATGCTCCTAGCAATGAGCAGTTCTTC CASSVNAPSNEQFF TRBV9 once - TRBJ2-1
TGCGCCAGCAGCGACCAAGTCAAGCGGGGAAACACAGGTACGCAGTATTTT CASSDQVKRGNTGTQYF TRBV5-1 - TRBD2 TRBJ2-3
TGTGCCAGCACCAGTAGACTTTACAATGAGCAGTTCTTC CASTSRLYNEQFF TRBV9 - - TRBJ2-1